Listed below are T cell receptor beta chains from one sample, sequenced in a study of a mutant IDH1 vaccine in newly diagnosed glioma. Antigens for these TCRs are unknown. Clones were sequenced by immunoSEQ multiplex PCR, and TCRdb holds only the in-frame ones, with some missing. This sample carries 70,000 to 90,000 clones, roughly 90% of them seen once, and the ten largest clones take 0.56%. The sample was PBMCs, taken from a glioma patient whose treatment included an IDH1 peptide vaccine. These receptors all come from a woman aged 50 to 60 with glioma. CDR3s include the opening cysteine and the closing phenylalanine or tryptophan. Fields, in order: V gene, clone size, CDR3 length, J gene, CDR3 protein. Size values are once, few and many counts, or a class for expanded clones, and some rows have none.

v_gene: TRBV13; abundance: .; len: 16; j_gene: TRBJ2-7; CDR3aa: CASSRRLAGSSYEQYF
v_gene: TRBV2; abundance: .; len: 16; j_gene: TRBJ1-2; CDR3aa: CASSGTVGALGYGYTF
v_gene: TRBV6-5; abundance: .; len: 14; j_gene: TRBJ1-1; CDR3aa: CASSPQDWNTEAFF
v_gene: TRBV10-1; abundance: .; len: 13; j_gene: TRBJ2-1; CDR3aa: CASSGSHGNEQFF
v_gene: TRBV29-1; abundance: .; len: 11; j_gene: TRBJ1-2; CDR3aa: CSVDKGDGYTF
v_gene: TRBV19; abundance: .; len: 16; j_gene: TRBJ2-1; CDR3aa: CASSRRGQSSYNEQFF
v_gene: TRBV4-1; abundance: .; len: 16; j_gene: TRBJ2-7; CDR3aa: CASSRDRDAAPYEQYF
v_gene: TRBV4-1; abundance: .; len: 16; j_gene: TRBJ2-1; CDR3aa: CASSLRTSGSIYEQFF
v_gene: TRBV30; abundance: .; len: 15; j_gene: TRBJ2-5; CDR3aa: CAWTKAGGLGETQYF
v_gene: TRBV14; abundance: .; len: 13; j_gene: TRBJ1-4; CDR3aa: CASSRQGNEKLFF
v_gene: TRBV11-2; abundance: .; len: 15; j_gene: TRBJ2-7; CDR3aa: CASSPSGTRSYEQYF
v_gene: TRBV30; abundance: .; len: 12; j_gene: TRBJ2-2; CDR3aa: CAWTRGTGELFF
v_gene: TRBV18; abundance: .; len: 14; j_gene: TRBJ2-3; CDR3aa: CASSPEGLGDTQYF
v_gene: TRBV28; abundance: .; len: 15; j_gene: TRBJ1-4; CDR3aa: CASSLDSATNEKLFF
v_gene: TRBV19; abundance: few; len: 15; j_gene: TRBJ2-3; CDR3aa: CASSKAGAAQNTQYF
v_gene: TRBV6-5; abundance: once; len: 12; j_gene: TRBJ1-5; CDR3aa: CASMTGRQPQHF
v_gene: TRBV28; abundance: .; len: 20; j_gene: TRBJ1-1; CDR3aa: CASNHPVRQGFGYRNTEAFF
v_gene: TRBV5-4; abundance: .; len: 16; j_gene: TRBJ1-6; CDR3aa: CASSSRWGGGNSPLHF
v_gene: TRBV5-6; abundance: .; len: 13; j_gene: TRBJ1-4; CDR3aa: CASSLDTNEKLFF
v_gene: TRBV19; abundance: .; len: 13; j_gene: TRBJ1-5; CDR3aa: CASSWTGDQPQHF
v_gene: TRBV27; abundance: .; len: 15; j_gene: TRBJ2-7; CDR3aa: CASSYDRARSYEQYF
v_gene: TRBV30; abundance: .; len: 15; j_gene: TRBJ1-1; CDR3aa: CAWSRDSRGPTGAFF
v_gene: TRBV2; abundance: .; len: 15; j_gene: TRBJ2-1; CDR3aa: CASSERQGVYNEQFF
v_gene: TRBV4-1; abundance: .; len: 19; j_gene: TRBJ2-1; CDR3aa: CASSLRTSGRVGSYNEQFF
v_gene: TRBV4-1; abundance: .; len: 15; j_gene: TRBJ1-1; CDR3aa: CASNPGGVRNTEAFF
v_gene: TRBV25-1; abundance: .; len: 13; j_gene: TRBJ1-3; CDR3aa: CASRRQGVDTIYF
v_gene: TRBV10-1; abundance: .; len: 11; j_gene: TRBJ2-7; CDR3aa: CAGRHPGEQYF
v_gene: TRBV30; abundance: .; len: 15; j_gene: TRBJ1-5; CDR3aa: CAWSVGQGINQPQHF
v_gene: TRBV4-1; abundance: .; len: 15; j_gene: TRBJ1-2; CDR3aa: CASSQVGPTAYGYTF
v_gene: TRBV2; abundance: .; len: 14; j_gene: TRBJ1-3; CDR3aa: CASSAPGGGNTIYF
v_gene: TRBV9; abundance: .; len: 13; j_gene: TRBJ2-3; CDR3aa: CASSLPSTDTQYF
v_gene: TRBV30; abundance: .; len: 14; j_gene: TRBJ1-6; CDR3aa: CAWSVGQWNSPLHF
v_gene: TRBV7-3; abundance: .; len: 13; j_gene: TRBJ1-1; CDR3aa: CASSPGQGLPAFF
v_gene: TRBV5-4; abundance: .; len: 14; j_gene: TRBJ2-5; CDR3aa: CASSFGMIGETQYF
v_gene: TRBV5-1; abundance: .; len: 14; j_gene: TRBJ2-5; CDR3aa: CASSLLSEQETQYF
v_gene: TRBV19; abundance: .; len: 14; j_gene: TRBJ2-5; CDR3aa: CASSVTSSSETQYF
v_gene: TRBV18; abundance: .; len: 15; j_gene: TRBJ2-4; CDR3aa: CASSPVGGAKNIQYF
v_gene: TRBV6-5; abundance: .; len: 15; j_gene: TRBJ1-2; CDR3aa: CASSVDIWGQYGYTF
v_gene: TRBV7-9; abundance: .; len: 14; j_gene: TRBJ2-2; CDR3aa: CASSLVGVAGELFF
v_gene: TRBV9; abundance: .; len: 14; j_gene: TRBJ1-1; CDR3aa: CASSVVTGASEAFF
v_gene: TRBV11-2; abundance: .; len: 15; j_gene: TRBJ2-7; CDR3aa: CASSLEGGLNYEQYF
v_gene: TRBV11-2; abundance: .; len: 15; j_gene: TRBJ1-4; CDR3aa: CASSLVQGKGEKLFF
v_gene: TRBV9; abundance: once; len: 15; j_gene: TRBJ2-7; CDR3aa: CASSGHRGSTYEQYF
v_gene: TRBV1; abundance: .; len: 21; j_gene: TRBJ2-6; CDR3aa: CTSTPLRPQGQGNSGANVLTF
v_gene: TRBV6-6; abundance: .; len: 15; j_gene: TRBJ1-1; CDR3aa: CASSWGRVRNTEAFF
v_gene: TRBV5-5; abundance: .; len: 14; j_gene: TRBJ2-3; CDR3aa: CASSFEGNTDTQYF
v_gene: TRBV7-2; abundance: .; len: 13; j_gene: TRBJ2-7; CDR3aa: CASSPSAYEQYYF
v_gene: TRBV7-8; abundance: .; len: 13; j_gene: TRBJ2-7; CDR3aa: CASSRTSSYEQYF
v_gene: TRBV7-2; abundance: .; len: 17; j_gene: TRBJ2-4; CDR3aa: CASSPGGLASAKNIQYF
v_gene: TRBV11-2; abundance: few; len: 15; j_gene: TRBJ2-1; CDR3aa: CASSLTGDPYNEQFF
v_gene: TRBV19; abundance: .; len: 14; j_gene: TRBJ1-1; CDR3aa: CASSIAATNTEAFF
v_gene: TRBV19; abundance: once; len: 13; j_gene: TRBJ2-7; CDR3aa: CASKKPGSYEQYF
v_gene: TRBV27; abundance: once; len: 15; j_gene: TRBJ2-1; CDR3aa: CASSWVRQVGNEQFF
v_gene: TRBV4-1; abundance: .; len: 15; j_gene: TRBJ2-1; CDR3aa: CASSQDWTAYNEQFF
v_gene: TRBV5-1; abundance: .; len: 14; j_gene: TRBJ2-5; CDR3aa: CASSLMGVGETQYF